These T cell receptor beta chains were read from a single sample in a study of cytomegalovirus exposure and HLA in healthy donors. Here immunoSEQ multiplex PCR was the method, and the copy in TCRdb shows in-frame clones only, minus some. This table holds some 120,000 clones, more than 75% found once. Specimen: PBMCs. The receptors stem from a young man in good health and CMV-seropositive. Each CDR3 is given without its conserved first and last residue. D genes are given only for firm matches.

TRBV28	TRBJ2-5	TRBD1	ASSGLGQVNRPQETQY
TRBV11-2	TRBJ2-7	TRBD1	ASSLDRGREQY
TRBV21-1	TRBJ1-5	.	ANSRGGVGSNQPQH
TRBV29-1	TRBJ2-5	TRBD2	GVTGLAGDRETQY
TRBV27	TRBJ1-2	.	ASSHLSGGNGYT
TRBV9	TRBJ2-3	TRBD2	ASSLSGARDTQY
TRBV27	TRBJ2-1	TRBD2	ASWLGLAPINEQF
TRBV7-8	TRBJ2-4	TRBD2	ASSLREGGIGNIQY
TRBV7-6	TRBJ2-7	.	ASSLSGSRAYEQY
TRBV7-2	TRBJ1-1	.	ASSLGREGEGTEAF
TRBV15	TRBJ2-7	.	ATSRLGSGVSYEQY
TRBV5-4	TRBJ2-1	TRBD2	ASRPGTSGSYNEQF
TRBV6-5	TRBJ2-3	TRBD1	ASSLGQAITDTQY
TRBV5-4	TRBJ1-1	TRBD1	ASRFTGTGSEAF
TRBV5-1	TRBJ2-1	TRBD2	ASSLNPTSGSHNEQF
TRBV28	TRBJ2-7	TRBD1	ASSYAVLSGTGVSYEQY
TRBV6-1	TRBJ2-1	.	ASRRASEQF
TRBV28	TRBJ2-1	TRBD2	ASSPGLYGRAVSRYNEQF
TRBV20-1	TRBJ2-1	.	SARAYNEQF